Following are 27 T cell receptor beta chains from one sample sequenced in a study of cytomegalovirus exposure and HLA in healthy donors. It was with 60 Vbeta and 13 Jbeta primers that the PCR ran. TCRdb's table, derived via immunoSEQ multiplex PCR, lists solely in-frame clones and lacks some. This sample yields under 150,000 clones, of which about 78% are seen a single time; approximately 2.6% belongs to the top ten. The specimen sequenced was PBMCs. These receptors all come from a human donor in good health.

The chain is built from TRBV4-1 and TRBJ2-1, with D possibly matching TRBD2 (5 bases). Germline V CDR1 and CDR2: MGHRA, YSYEKL. This CDR3 contains 16 residues. V was pared by 0 bases and J by 0 bases, with 9 bases between. The CDR3 sequence is CASSQDLGSSYNEQFF. CDR3 sequence (DNA): TGCGCCAGCAGCCAAGATCTAGGGAGCTCCTACAATGAGCAGTTCTTC.

About this clone itself: A read error is likely, as this CDR3 ends without the conserved phenylalanine or tryptophan. The chain has TRBV10-3 and TRBJ1-5; the D gene is possibly TRBD1 (5 bases). Per the germline V gene, CDR1 is ENHRY and CDR2 is SYGVKD. V was shortened by 0 bases and J by 2 bases, with 11 bases between the two germline ends. This CDR3 contains 16 residues. CDR3 sequence (DNA): TGTGCCATCAGTGAGTCGGCAGGGTCCGGCAATCAGCCCCAGCATTCT. Translation: CAISESAGSGNQPQHS.

To note about this clone: Other DNA sequences in this specimen translate into the identical CDR3. The chain combines TRBV30 with TRBJ2-5, with D possibly TRBD2 on 6 matching bases. Trimming stripped 0 bases from V and 4 bases from J, with 9 bases between. The CDR3 totals 13 residues. Germline V CDR1 and CDR2: GTSNPN, SVGIG (reference sequence). As DNA, the CDR3 is TGTGCCTGGAGTGTACTAGCCGGAGAGACCCAGTACTTC. Translating gives CAWSVLAGETQYF.

This CDR3 is CSAMRGDEQYF. The CDR3 DNA reads TGCAGTGCCATGCGGGGGGACGAGCAGTACTTC. This chain joins TRBV20-1 and TRBJ2-5, with TRBD2 identical over 8 bases. The DNA matches TRBJ2-7 better at its end, which makes the J call doubtful. Germline assignment: CDR1 DFQATT and CDR2 SNEGSKA (reference sequence). The CDR3 loop spans 11 amino acids.

The rearrangement uses TRBV19 and TRBJ1-2; maybe TRBD1 (5 bases). V lost 4 bases and J lost 6, with 15 bases in between. CDR1 and CDR2 from the germline V gene are LNHDA and SQIVND (reference sequence). This CDR3 is 14 amino acids long. The CDR3 sequence is CASSTNGGTDGYTF. CDR3 in DNA: TGTGCCAGTAGTACCAACGGGGGGACGGATGGCTACACCTTC. The full variable domain, in which reference TRBV19 and TRBJ1-2 provide the parts outside the CDR3, is DGGITQSPKYLFRKEGQNVTLSCEQNLNHDAMYWYRQDPGQGLRLIYYSQIVNDFQKGDIAEGYSVSREKKESFPLTVTSAQKNPTAFYLCASSTNGGTDGYTFGSGTRLTVV.

V gene TRBV19 combines with J gene TRBJ2-3; TRBD2 matches 14 bases. Germline CDR1 LNHDA, CDR2 SQIVND (reference sequence). This CDR3 comprises 16 residues. Trimming removed 5 bases from V and 6 bases from J; junction bases left unmatched: 7. The CDR3 loop is CASSFQGLAGVDTQYF. As DNA, the CDR3 is TGTGCCAGTAGTTTCCAGGGACTAGCGGGAGTTGATACGCAGTATTTT.

This clone was seen only a few times. The V call is TRBV6-4, the J call TRBJ2-1, with a possible D match to TRBD2 (6 bases). The CDR3 consists of 15 residues. Germline V gene sequence: CDR1 MRHNA, CDR2 SNTAGT. The ends were cut back, 0 bases at V and 5 bases at J, with 11 bases in the middle. CDR3 coding DNA: TGTGCCAGCAGTGACTCTGACGGGAGTCACAATGAGCAGTTCTTC. This gives the protein CASSDSDGSHNEQFF.

This chain links TRBV19 with TRBJ2-3, with a possible D match to TRBD2 (5 bases). Trimming removed 9 bases at V and 5 bases at J, with 12 bases between. The germline CDR1 and CDR2 sequences are LNHDA and SQIVND (reference sequence). The CDR3 is made up of 12 amino acids. The CDR3 is CASTDWRDTQYF. The CDR3 coding sequence is TGTGCCAGCACGGACTGGAGAGATACGCAGTATTTT.

The chain recombines TRBV19 with TRBJ2-3; D is uncertain. The germline V gene encodes CDR1 LNHDA and CDR2 SQIVND (reference sequence). The CDR3 totals 12 residues. Trimming took off 2 bases at V and 12 bases at J, with 12 bases between the two ends. The CDR3 sequence is CASSISHRSQYF. The DNA of the CDR3 is TGTGCCAGTAGTATATCGCACAGATCACAGTATTTT.

The chain couples TRBV7-9 to TRBJ1-6; 9 positions match TRBD1. The germline V gene has CDR1 SEHNR and CDR2 FQNEAQ (reference sequence). The CDR3 contains 15 residues. V shed 4 bases and J 8 bases; nucleotides not matched to a gene: 6. The CDR3 loop reads CASSSTGGGHSPLHF. The CDR3 nucleotides are TGTGCCAGCAGCTCTACAGGGGGCGGTCATTCACCCCTCCACTTT.

The chain has TRBV9 and TRBJ2-7, with TRBD2 matching 9 bases. Germline CDR1 SGDLS, CDR2 YYNGEE. The CDR3 extends over 15 amino acids. Germline trimming cut 4 bases from V and 2 bases from J; bases unmatched to any gene: 7. The CDR3 loop is CASSIAGVGTYEQYF. In DNA, the CDR3 is TGTGCCAGCAGCATAGCGGGAGTGGGAACCTACGAGCAGTACTTC.

The CDR3 bases are TGTGCCGCGCAACGGGACAGGGGGCGCGAGCAGTACTTC. Translation gives CAAQRDRGREQYF. The chain uses TRBV30 and TRBJ2-5, with 12 bases fitting TRBD1. TRBJ2-7 matches the DNA end more closely, so the J call is doubtful. The CDR3 is 13 residues long. CDR1 and CDR2 (germline): GTSNPN, SVGIG (reference sequence).

The chain joins TRBV19 to TRBJ2-5; 8 bases are a match to TRBD1. The CDR3 length is 14 residues. Trimming took 7 bases from V and 2 from J; bases not matched to a gene: 6. Germline V lookup: CDR1 LNHDA, CDR2 SQIVND (reference sequence). Here the CDR3 reads CASKKQGDQETQYF. As DNA, the CDR3 is TGTGCCAGTAAAAAACAGGGGGATCAAGAGACCCAGTACTTC.

The chain is built from TRBV11-2 and TRBJ1-2, with D perhaps TRBD1 (6 bases). CDR3 length: 14 amino acids. Germline V lookup: CDR1 SGHAT, CDR2 FQNNGV. Trimming removed 2 bases at V and 4 bases at J, with 11 bases between. In DNA form, the CDR3 reads TGTGCCAGCAGCTTATATGGCAGGGGCTATGGCTACACCTTC. It codes for CASSLYGRGYGYTF.

The chain joins TRBV2 to TRBJ1-2; possible D gene TRBD1, 6 bases. Germline values: CDR1 SNHLY, CDR2 FYNNEI. There are 12 residues in the CDR3. V shed 6 bases and J shed 4 bases, with 9 bases lying between them. The CDR3 region has the DNA TGTGCCAGCAGCCTAGGGGGCTATGGCTACACCTTC. Protein: CASSLGGYGYTF. The complete variable domain, with remaining parts taken from reference TRBV2 and TRBJ1-2, reads EPEVTQTPSHQVTQMGQEVILRCVPISNHLYFYWYRQILGQKVEFLVSFYNNEISEKSEIFDDQFSVERPDGSNFTLKIRSTKLEDSAMYFCASSLGGYGYTFGSGTRLTVV.

The rearrangement joins TRBV30 to TRBJ1-4; 8 nucleotides align to TRBD1. This CDR3 contains 12 residues. CDR1 is GTSNPN, CDR2 SVGIG, per germline (reference sequence). J lost 13 bases, V lost 2 bases, and 6 bases had no gene match. The CDR3 is CAWSPDRGGLFF. The CDR3, as DNA: TGTGCCTGGAGTCCTGACAGGGGAGGACTGTTTTTT.

The V call is TRBV6-5, the J call TRBJ2-2; weak D call: TRBD1 (5 bases). The length of the CDR3 is 14 residues. V dropped 5 bases and J dropped 2 bases, with 9 bases sitting between them. Germline V CDR1 and CDR2: MNHEY, SVGAGI. CDR3 DNA: TGTGCCAGCAGTCCGACAGCCAACACCGGGGAGCTGTTTTTT. It translates to CASSPTANTGELFF.

Only a few counts were recorded for this clone. The V gene is TRBV10-3, the J gene TRBJ2-5; 9 bases agree with TRBD1. CDR3 length: 14 amino acids. Germline V gives CDR1 ENHRY, CDR2 SYGVKD. The V segment lost 6 bases and the J segment 11 bases; nucleotides outside the gene matches: 13. The CDR3 reads CAISTGQGFREQYF. CDR3 DNA: TGTGCCATCAGCACGGGACAGGGTTTTCGAGAGCAGTACTTC.

J is TRBJ1-2 and V is TRBV6-5; D might be TRBD1 (5 bases). The CDR3 consists of 13 residues. V lost 6 bases and J 8 bases, leaving 16 bases between the germline ends. Germline loops: CDR1 MNHEY, CDR2 SVGAGI. CDR3 sequence reads: CASSRGGVEGYTF. CDR3 bases: TGTGCCAGCAGCCGGGGAGGGGTAGAGGGCTACACCTTC.

The chain links TRBV18 to TRBJ2-3; 9 nucleotides match TRBD2. Germline CDR1 is KGHSH and CDR2 is LQKENI. The trim removed 2 bases at V and 2 bases at J, leaving 8 bases unmatched. The CDR3 consists of 17 residues. CDR3 DNA sequence: TGTGCCAGCTCACCAGGCGTAGCGGGAGTCGCCACAGATACGCAGTATTTT. This translates into CASSPGVAGVATDTQYF.

The chain recombines TRBV6-1 with TRBJ1-1; 7 bases map to TRBD1. V dropped 5 bases and J dropped 11; count of bases not matched to a gene: 17. This CDR3 region has 15 residues. The germline gives CDR1 MNHNS, CDR2 SASEGT. The CDR3 coding sequence is TGTGCCAGCAGTCCCACCGCCGGGACAGCTTCGGTGGCTTTCTTT. Translating gives CASSPTAGTASVAFF.

The rearrangement links TRBV9 to TRBJ2-4; 10 bases line up with TRBD1. Looked up from germline, CDR1 is SGDLS and CDR2 is YYNGEE. Germline trimming cut 8 bases from V and 1 base from J; bases unmatched to any gene: 3. The CDR3 has 14 residues. The CDR3 DNA sequence: TGTGCCAGGCGGGGACAGGGGGCCAAAAACATTCAGTACTTC. It encodes CARRGQGAKNIQYF.

V and J are TRBV18 and TRBJ1-2; 10 bases match TRBD1. CDR3 length: 13 amino acids. J gave up 10 bases and V 3 bases, and 5 bases lay outside the gene matches. Germline loops: CDR1 KGHSH, CDR2 LQKENI. The CDR3 DNA is TGTGCCAGCTCACCTGGACAGGGGGGCTTCTACACCTTC. Translated: CASSPGQGGFYTF.

CDR3 DNA: TGCGCCAGCAGCCAAGATCGAGCAATCTACGGGGGTACGCAGTATTTT. Translation gives CASSQDRAIYGGTQYF. The chain links TRBV4-3 to TRBJ2-3, with D possibly matching TRBD2 (6 bases). Germline values: CDR1 LGHNA, CDR2 YSLEER. The CDR3 covers 16 residues. The V and J ends lost 0 bases and 8 bases respectively, with 18 bases between them.

The gene calls are TRBV5-1 and TRBJ1-4; D might be TRBD1 (6 bases). Trimming took off 0 bases at V and 4 bases at J, with 7 bases between the two ends. In germline, CDR1 is SGHRS, CDR2 YFSETQ. The CDR3 is made up of 14 amino acids. CDR3 in DNA: TGCGCCAGCAGCTTGGCAGGGGTTAATGAAAAACTGTTTTTT. Protein sequence: CASSLAGVNEKLFF.

This clone was seen only a few times. The junction differs from germline at one of its ends, possibly a read error. The V gene is TRBV28, the J gene TRBJ1-2; TRBD1 might be the D (6 bases). This CDR3 comprises 14 residues. Germline V gene data show CDR1 as MDHEN and CDR2 as SYDVKM. CDR3 loop: CASSAFTGTSGKIF. CDR3 DNA: TGTGCCAGCAGTGCCTTTACCGGGACAAGTGGGAAAATTTTC.

The chain joins TRBV15 to TRBJ2-1; TRBD2 matches 7 bases. Looked up from germline, CDR1 is LNHNV and CDR2 is YYDKDF (reference sequence). The CDR3 covers 16 residues. V shed 5 bases and J 1 base; nucleotides not matched to a gene: 8. The CDR3 loop is CATSGGGWTSYNEQFF. CDR3 DNA: TGTGCCACCAGCGGGGGGGGGTGGACATCCTACAATGAGCAGTTCTTC.